Listed here are 25 T cell receptor beta chains from one sample, sequenced in a study of beta chain features in type 1 diabetes. Study-wide findings and caveats: TCRB CDR3s were moderately but significantly shorter in Type 1 diabetes patients in all four CD4+ subsets.

No antigen has been assigned to these receptors. Expressed TCRB transcripts were sequenced because the entire RNA isolate underwent reverse transcription. Sequencing was performed with immunoSEQ multiplex PCR; in TCRdb, only in-frame clones are kept and a portion is missing. The sample lists around 260,000 clones, roughly 24% occurring once. The source material was naive CD4+ T cells from blood. The receptors originated from a woman in her twenties or thirties with type 1 diabetes.

This clone was observed a few times. The chain has TRBV28 and TRBJ1-1, with 8 bases matching TRBD1. CDR3 size: 15 residues. The germline V gene has CDR1 MDHEN and CDR2 SYDVKM. The V and J ends lost 2 bases and 5 bases, in that order; junction bases with no gene match: 7. CDR3 residues: CASSLPRQGPTEAFF. The CDR3 coding sequence is TGTGCCAGCAGTTTACCGAGACAGGGGCCGACTGAAGCTTTCTTT.

The gene calls are TRBV11-2 and TRBJ2-3; D perhaps matches TRBD2 (5 bases). The CDR3 totals 15 residues. V gave up 4 bases and J gave up 1 base, with 12 bases separating them. CDR1 and CDR2 (germline): SGHAT, FQNNGV. This CDR3 is CASSSGSGRTDTQYF. CDR3 DNA: TGTGCCAGCAGCTCCGGAAGCGGTCGCACAGATACGCAGTATTTT.

This sequence joins TRBV18 and TRBJ2-5, with 7 bases fitting TRBD2. V dropped 3 bases and J dropped 1; count of bases not matched to a gene: 5. CDR3 length equals 15 residues. Per germline, CDR1 KGHSH and CDR2 LQKENI. As DNA, the CDR3 is TGTGCCAGCTCACCTCCTACGGGGGGCCAAGAGACCCAGTACTTC. Translation: CASSPPTGGQETQYF.

The rearrangement uses TRBV7-3 and TRBJ2-2; D might be TRBD1 (6 bases). Germline CDR1 SGHTA, CDR2 FQGTGA. The CDR3 runs 13 residues. Deletions cut 4 bases from V and 6 bases from J, with 9 bases between. CDR3 in amino acids: CASSSGAPGELFF. Written as DNA, the CDR3 is TGTGCCAGCAGCTCAGGGGCCCCCGGGGAGCTGTTTTTT.

This clone came up a few times. This chain links TRBV4-1 with TRBJ2-3; 13 nucleotides align to TRBD2. Germline CDR1 reads MGHRA; CDR2 reads YSYEKL. The V and J ends lost 1 base and 7 bases, in that order; junction bases with no gene match: 8. This CDR3 has 17 amino acids. CDR3 in amino acids: CASSQVRLAGGSHTQYF. The CDR3 nucleotides read TGCGCCAGCAGCCAAGTCCGACTAGCGGGAGGCTCACATACGCAGTATTTT.

A few counts support this clone. This rearrangement joins TRBV28 to TRBJ2-7, with TRBD2 matching 12 bases. CDR1 is MDHEN, CDR2 SYDVKM, per germline. With V trimmed by 4 bases and J by 6 bases, 7 bases remained unmatched. This CDR3 contains 15 residues. CDR3 loop: CASSSPSGRAPEQYF. The CDR3 coding sequence is TGTGCCAGCAGTTCCCCTAGCGGGAGGGCCCCCGAGCAGTACTTC.

J is TRBJ1-2 and V is TRBV30, with D unclear. CDR3 length: 14 amino acids. Germline CDR1 reads GTSNPN; CDR2 reads SVGIG (reference sequence). V was pared by 0 bases and J by 5 bases, with 13 bases between. CDR3 in amino acids: CAWSVSGKAYGYTF. The CDR3 nucleotides read TGTGCCTGGAGTGTCTCAGGAAAGGCTTATGGCTACACCTTC.

About this clone itself: Other DNA sequences within the sample encode an identical CDR3. The chain links TRBV5-1 to TRBJ2-5; 7 bases match TRBD2. This CDR3 region has 14 residues. CDR1 is SGHRS, CDR2 YFSETQ, per germline. Germline trimming cut 0 bases from V and 5 bases from J; bases unmatched to any gene: 4. The CDR3 sequence: CASSLGLAQETQYF. For the CDR3, the DNA is TGCGCCAGCAGCTTGGGACTAGCCCAGGAGACCCAGTACTTC.

The chain has TRBV4-2 and TRBJ1-2; a possible D gene is TRBD1 (5 bases). V was cut by 0 bases and J by 8 bases, with 10 bases left in between. This CDR3 is built from 13 residues. CDR1 is LGHNA and CDR2 is YNFKEQ in the germline V gene. The CDR3 coding sequence is TGTGCCAGCAGCCAAGAGCAGGGAAGGGGCTACACCTTC. Protein: CASSQEQGRGYTF.

V gene TRBV11-3 combines with J gene TRBJ2-1, with a possible D match to TRBD2 (5 bases). The V end lost 3 bases, the J end lost 10 bases, and 10 bases lay between the germline ends. The germline V gene has CDR1 SGHNT and CDR2 YENEEA. This CDR3 comprises 12 residues. CDR3 sequence: CASSFSSGEQFF. The CDR3 DNA reads as TGTGCCAGCAGCTTTTCCAGCGGCGAGCAGTTCTTC.

This clone was picked up a small number of times. The rearrangement uses TRBV7-9 and TRBJ2-7; perhaps TRBD1 as D (6 bases). This CDR3 contains 13 residues. Germline assignment: CDR1 SEHNR and CDR2 FQNEAQ (reference sequence). The germline V and J ends were trimmed by 6 bases and 3 bases, with 12 bases remaining between them. This CDR3 is CASRYKGGYEQYF. CDR3 coding DNA: TGTGCCAGCAGGTATAAAGGGGGCTACGAGCAGTACTTC.

A few counts support this clone. The rearrangement links TRBV29-1 to TRBJ2-5; 9 positions match TRBD1. The V gene's germline CDR1 is SQVTM and CDR2 ANQGSEA. Trimming cost V 6 bases and J 5 bases; bases outside gene matches: 7. CDR3 length: 13 amino acids. DNA for the CDR3: TGCAGCGTCGACCGGGACAGGGAGGAGACCCAGTACTTC. Residues: CSVDRDREETQYF.

This clone came up a few times. CDR3 loop: CASSLAAGATYGYTF. The CDR3 DNA is TGTGCCAGCAGCTTAGCCGCCGGAGCCACCTATGGCTACACCTTC. The rearrangement joins TRBV7-2 to TRBJ1-2; D is uncertain. Germline lookup yields CDR1 SGHTA and CDR2 FQGNSA. V lost 0 bases and J 4 bases, leaving 12 bases between the germline ends. There are 15 residues in the CDR3.

This clone showed up just a few times. The V and J genes are TRBV5-1 and TRBJ2-1, with 11 bases aligning to TRBD1. The V segment lost 4 bases and the J segment 8 bases; nucleotides outside the gene matches: 5. From germline, CDR1 is SGHRS and CDR2 YFSETQ. The CDR3 runs to 14 residues. The CDR3 loop is CASSPRTGGHEQFF. The CDR3 DNA sequence: TGCGCCAGCAGCCCTAGGACAGGGGGCCATGAGCAGTTCTTC.

The V call is TRBV5-1, the J call TRBJ1-1, with 10 nucleotides matching TRBD1. Germline V gene data show CDR1 as SGHRS and CDR2 as YFSETQ. V was clipped by 3 bases and J by 4 bases; unmatched bases: 6. CDR3 length equals 15 residues. The CDR3 region has the DNA TGCGCCAGCAGCTCCGGGACAGGGGCGAGCACTGAAGCTTTCTTT. Its translation is CASSSGTGASTEAFF.

This chain joins TRBV14 and TRBJ1-4; tentatively, D is TRBD1 (6 bases). The CDR3 extends over 15 amino acids. V lost 3 bases to trimming and J lost 7 bases, with 15 bases between them. Germline V gives CDR1 SGHDN, CDR2 FVKESK. CDR3 sequence: CASSHLDSRTEKLFF. The CDR3 coding sequence is TGTGCCAGCAGCCACCTGGACAGTCGAACTGAAAAACTGTTTTTT.

This clone was observed a handful of times. The V call is TRBV19, the J call TRBJ2-2, with 10 positions matching TRBD1. Germline CDR1 reads LNHDA; CDR2 reads SQIVND (reference sequence). With V trimmed by 10 bases and J by 3 bases, 5 bases remained unmatched. This CDR3 is 14 amino acids long. The CDR3 here is CATRDRGDTGELFF. CDR3 bases: TGTGCCACCCGGGACAGGGGCGACACCGGGGAGCTGTTTTTT.

This clone was seen a handful of times. The chain has TRBV7-3 and TRBJ2-6; possible D gene TRBD1, 6 bases. Germline V CDR1 and CDR2: SGHTA, FQGTGA. The CDR3 is 15 amino acids. V was shortened by 8 bases and J by 4 bases, with 15 bases between the two germline ends. CDR3 region: CASQPQGSGANVLTF. The CDR3 region has the DNA TGTGCCAGCCAACCCCAGGGGTCCGGGGCCAACGTCCTGACTTTC.

This chain connects TRBV29-1 to TRBJ2-7, with 13 bases identical to TRBD2. This CDR3 comprises 14 residues. CDR1 and CDR2 from the germline V gene are SQVTM and ANQGSEA. The junction had 4 bases not matched to a gene; V was cut back by 5 bases and J by 3 bases. CDR3 in DNA: TGCAGCGTTACTAGCGGGAGGGCCTTCTACGAGCAGTACTTC. Amino acids: CSVTSGRAFYEQYF.

This clone was counted only a few times. The V call is TRBV29-1, the J call TRBJ2-1, with D possibly matching TRBD1 (6 bases). CDR1 SQVTM and CDR2 ANQGSEA come from the germline V gene. The CDR3 totals 11 residues. V lost 3 bases and J 9 bases, leaving 9 bases between the germline ends. This CDR3 is CSVEYRVEQFF. In DNA form, the CDR3 reads TGCAGCGTTGAGTACAGGGTTGAGCAGTTCTTC.

The chain employs TRBV7-6 and TRBJ2-1; maybe TRBD1 (6 bases). Germline loops: CDR1 SGHVS, CDR2 FNYEAQ. Deletions cut 6 bases from V and 0 bases from J, with 15 bases between. The length of the CDR3 is 16 residues. The CDR3 is CASRRGIGPSYNEQFF. CDR3 sequence (DNA): TGTGCCAGCAGGAGGGGGATAGGACCCTCCTACAATGAGCAGTTCTTC. The full variable domain, with the rest looked up from reference TRBV7-6 and TRBJ2-1, is GAGVSQSPRYKVTKRGQDVALRCDPISGHVSLYWYRQALGQGPEFLTYFNYEAQQDKSGLPNDRFSAERPEGSISTLTIQRTEQRDSAMYRCASRRGIGPSYNEQFFGPGTRLTVL.

CDR3 DNA sequence: TGCGCCAGCAGCTTGGGGACAGAGAACACTGAAGCTTTCTTT. Translated, it gives CASSLGTENTEAFF. The V call is TRBV5-1, the J call TRBJ1-1; maybe TRBD1 (6 bases). The germline gives CDR1 SGHRS, CDR2 YFSETQ. The germline V and J ends were trimmed by 0 bases and 1 base, with 7 bases remaining between them. CDR3 length: 14 amino acids.

This clone turned up a few times. This sequence joins TRBV5-6 and TRBJ2-2, with no clear D. Germline CDR1 and CDR2: SGHDT and YYEEEE. V was cut by 1 base and J by 6 bases, with 19 bases left in between. The CDR3 runs to 17 residues. CDR3 amino acids: CASSLLQAAHAAGELFF. CDR3 sequence (DNA): TGTGCCAGCAGCTTGCTCCAAGCCGCCCATGCCGCCGGGGAGCTGTTTTTT.

This clone was picked up a small number of times. The J gene is TRBJ2-7, the V gene TRBV14; D call uncertain. This CDR3 spans 13 amino acids. Trimming took 1 base from V and 5 from J, leaving 9 bases between them. Germline V gives CDR1 SGHDN, CDR2 FVKESK. The CDR3 DNA reads TGTGCCAGCAGCCAAGTAGTGGTTAACGAGCAGTACTTC. Translating it yields CASSQVVVNEQYF.

The rearrangement links TRBV6-5 to TRBJ1-2; D unresolved. The V end lost 6 bases, the J end lost 4 bases, and 12 bases lay between the germline ends. This CDR3 region has 13 residues. From germline, CDR1 is MNHEY and CDR2 SVGAGI. In nucleotides, the CDR3 is TGTGCCAGCAGCCCCTGGAGGACCTATGGCTACACCTTC. Translating gives CASSPWRTYGYTF.